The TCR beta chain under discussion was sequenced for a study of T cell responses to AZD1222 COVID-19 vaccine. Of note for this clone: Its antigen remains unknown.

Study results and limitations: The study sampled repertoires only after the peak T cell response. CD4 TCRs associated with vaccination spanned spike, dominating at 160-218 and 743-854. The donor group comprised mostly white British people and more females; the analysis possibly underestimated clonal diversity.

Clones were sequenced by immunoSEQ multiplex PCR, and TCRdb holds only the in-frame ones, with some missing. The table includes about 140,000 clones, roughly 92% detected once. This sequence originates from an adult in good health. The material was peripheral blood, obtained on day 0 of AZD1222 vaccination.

The CDR3 DNA reads as TGTGCCAGCTCACAATCGACAGGGGGCACCGGGGAGCTGTTTTTT. It encodes CASSQSTGGTGELFF. The V and J genes are TRBV18 and TRBJ2-2; TRBD1 matches 9 bases. The CDR3 has 15 residues. Germline CDR1 reads KGHSH; CDR2 reads LQKENI. The V segment lost 4 bases and the J segment 4 bases; nucleotides outside the gene matches: 4.